The rows below give T cell receptor beta chains drawn from one sample of a study of shared clonotypes between healthy human individuals. Clones were sequenced by immunoSEQ multiplex PCR, and TCRdb holds only the in-frame ones, with some missing. The sample lists around 650,000 clones, around 96% occurring once. The sequenced sample was naive CD8+ T cells sorted from blood. These receptors all stem from a woman aged 30 to 39 in good health. Each CDR3 is given with its conserved first and last residue. Fields, in order: D gene, clone size, V gene, J gene, CDR3 protein, CDR3 DNA. D genes are given only for firm matches. Not all rows give a size; the values are once, few, many and, for expanded clones, a class.

-	-	TRBV5-6	TRBJ2-7	CASSPGVGAYEQYF	TGTGCCAGCAGTCCGGGAGTAGGGGCCTACGAGCAGTACTTC
-	-	TRBV30	TRBJ1-2	CAWIPGRAYGYTF	TGTGCCTGGATCCCAGGGAGAGCCTATGGCTACACCTTC
-	-	TRBV7-9	TRBJ2-1	CASSLAGDTYNEQFF	TGTGCCAGCAGCTTAGCGGGAGATACCTACAATGAGCAGTTCTTC
-	few	TRBV19	TRBJ1-1	CASSIGPHEAFF	TGTGCCAGTAGTATAGGACCCCATGAAGCTTTCTTT
-	once	TRBV11-2	TRBJ2-2	CASSSIPTGPANTGELFF	TGTGCCAGCAGCTCTATCCCCACGGGGCCCGCGAACACCGGGGAGCTGTTTTTT
-	once	TRBV5-8	TRBJ2-7	CASSHLLQGVQYF	TGTGCCAGCAGCCATCTCCTACAGGGCGTGCAGTACTTC
TRBD1	-	TRBV5-8	TRBJ2-6	CASSIRGLGTVAGANVLTF	TGTGCCAGCAGCATAAGAGGGCTGGGGACAGTCGCTGGGGCCAACGTCCTGACTTTC
TRBD1	-	TRBV20-1	TRBJ2-7	CSVDRDYEQYF	TGCAGTGTCGACAGGGATTACGAGCAGTACTTC
-	-	TRBV28	TRBJ2-2	CASSSPMTTNTGELFF	TGTGCCAGCAGCTCCCCTATGACTACCAACACCGGGGAGCTGTTTTTT
TRBD1	-	TRBV29-1	TRBJ2-2	CSVEYRGGTGELFF	TGCAGCGTTGAATACAGGGGTGGAACCGGGGAGCTGTTTTTT
TRBD1	-	TRBV9	TRBJ1-1	CASSETESDRDGFTEAFF	TGTGCCAGCAGCGAGACCGAGAGCGACAGGGACGGGTTCACTGAAGCTTTCTTT
TRBD2	-	TRBV10-3	TRBJ2-5	CAISESKGLADQETQYF	TGTGCCATCAGTGAGTCGAAGGGACTAGCGGACCAAGAGACCCAGTACTTC
-	once	TRBV7-2	TRBJ2-7	CASSPGRGYEQYF	TGTGCCAGCAGCCCGGGTAGGGGCTACGAGCAGTACTTC
TRBD1	-	TRBV10-3	TRBJ1-5	CAISESQGGNQPQHF	TGTGCCATCAGTGAGTCGCAGGGGGGCAATCAGCCCCAGCATTTT
-	-	TRBV9	TRBJ2-7	CASSAQGGLTATYEQYF	TGTGCCAGCAGCGCGCAGGGCGGGCTCACGGCAACCTACGAGCAGTACTTC
-	-	TRBV4-1	TRBJ2-1	CASSQVVLYNEQFF	TGCGCCAGCAGCCAAGTGGTACTCTACAATGAGCAGTTCTTC
TRBD1	-	TRBV30	TRBJ1-1	CAWGRTGMNTEAFF	TGTGCCTGGGGGCGGACAGGAATGAACACTGAAGCTTTCTTT
-	-	TRBV14	TRBJ2-3	CASSQGVYFTDTQYF	TGTGCCAGCAGCCAAGGAGTGTACTTCACAGATACGCAGTATTTT
-	-	TRBV11-2	TRBJ2-7	CASSLDGLTYEQYF	TGTGCCAGCAGCTTAGACGGCCTGACCTACGAGCAGTACTTC
-	-	TRBV19	TRBJ1-6	CASTPAGSSYNSPLHF	TGTGCCAGTACCCCCGCGGGGAGCTCCTATAATTCACCCCTCCACTTT
TRBD2	once	TRBV14	TRBJ2-7	CASSQAETSSSYEQYF	TGTGCCAGCAGCCAAGCTGAGACTAGCAGCTCCTACGAGCAGTACTTC
-	-	TRBV27	TRBJ2-2	CASSAGQRELFF	TGTGCCAGCAGTGCCGGACAGAGGGAGCTGTTTTTT
-	-	TRBV28	TRBJ1-5	CASSFIPDRPLGQPQHF	TGTGCCAGCAGTTTTATCCCCGACCGCCCTTTAGGTCAGCCCCAGCATTTT
-	-	TRBV27	TRBJ2-1	CASSEWDENNEQFF	TGTGCCAGCAGTGAGTGGGACGAGAACAATGAGCAGTTCTTC
-	-	TRBV14	TRBJ2-1	CASRETNYNEQFF	TGTGCCAGCAGAGAGACGAACTACAATGAGCAGTTCTTC
-	-	TRBV11-2	TRBJ2-7	CASSLVRVRPYEQYF	TGTGCCAGCAGCTTAGTTCGGGTGAGGCCCTACGAGCAGTACTTC
TRBD2	-	TRBV4-2	TRBJ2-5	CASSQEEREGETQYF	TGTGCCAGCAGCCAAGAGGAGCGGGAGGGTGAGACCCAGTACTTC
-	-	TRBV30	TRBJ1-1	CAWSNDGGQLNTEAFF	TGTGCCTGGAGTAATGATGGGGGACAATTGAACACTGAAGCTTTCTTT
TRBD1	-	TRBV28	TRBJ1-2	CASSWTGVQEYGYTF	TGTGCCAGCAGCTGGACAGGAGTTCAGGAATATGGCTACACCTTC
-	-	TRBV5-6	TRBJ2-7	CASSLGSLGEQYF	TGTGCCAGCAGCTTGGGGTCCTTAGGCGAGCAGTACTTC
TRBD2	-	TRBV6-6	TRBJ2-1	CASSYEGGRLYNEQFF	TGTGCCAGCAGTTACGAAGGCGGGAGACTATACAATGAGCAGTTCTTC
TRBD1	-	TRBV13	TRBJ1-4	CASSLGGQGRTNEKLFF	TGTGCCAGCAGCTTAGGGGGACAGGGTCGGACTAATGAAAAACTGTTTTTT
TRBD1	few	TRBV28	TRBJ2-7	CASEGQGDREQYF	TGTGCCAGTGAGGGACAGGGGGACAGGGAGCAGTACTTC
TRBD1	-	TRBV27	TRBJ1-6	CASSDKQGAHSPLHF	TGTGCCAGCAGTGACAAACAGGGGGCGCATTCACCCCTCCACTTT
-	-	TRBV2	TRBJ2-3	CASSGEQTGPDTQYF	TGTGCCAGCAGTGGGGAACAGACTGGACCAGATACGCAGTATTTT
TRBD2	-	TRBV4-1	TRBJ2-1	CASSSPGLALYNEQFF	TGCGCCAGCAGCTCCCCGGGACTAGCGCTCTACAATGAGCAGTTCTTC
TRBD1	-	TRBV4-1	TRBJ2-2	CASRLYAGQDYTGELFF	TGCGCCAGCAGACTCTACGCGGGACAGGACTACACCGGGGAGCTGTTTTTT